The 21 T cell receptor beta chains given below trace back to one sample, sequenced in a study of tumor-infiltrating lymphocytes in primary liver carcinoma. The tissue used was unsorted bulk material of roughly 17-34 mg. RNA and DNA were co-extracted from it with the AllPrep DNA/RNA mini kit. TCR beta cDNA was made from 400 to 500 ng total RNA with a constant-region primer. Generation of the TCR beta libraries relied on three nested multiplex PCR rounds using slightly modified ARM-PCR. The first two PCR rounds used TRBV1-TRBV30 forward primers with a C-beta reverse primer, about 10 cycles each. TCRdb itself ran the multiplex PCR reads through MiXCR, one entry per CDR3 protein. Among about 200,000 distinct CDR3 sequences listed, about 85% were seen once. The sequenced material came from tumor tissue from primary liver carcinoma. The receptors come from a man between 40 and 49 years old with primary liver carcinoma and hepatitis B virus infection.

The count of this clonotype is one. As the CDR3 is not closed by the conserved phenylalanine or tryptophan, this likely results from a read error. The chain is built from TRBV5-4 and TRBJ2-3; tentative D call: TRBD2 (6 bases). Germline-derived CDR1 and CDR2 are SGHNT and YYREEE (reference sequence). V was clipped by 5 bases and J by 5 bases, with 15 bases between them. This CDR3 has 14 amino acids. The CDR3 here is CASSRRTIGDTQYY. CDR3 DNA sequence: TGTGCCAGCAGTCGGAGGACTATCGGAGATACGCAGTATTAT.

This chain joins TRBV2 and TRBJ1-1, with D unresolved. This CDR3 is 11 amino acids long. CDR1 SNHLY and CDR2 FYNNEI come from the germline V gene. V was pared by 10 bases and J by 8 bases, with 14 bases between. The CDR3 coding sequence is TGTGCCAACACCGACCGGGCAGAAGCTTTCTTT. Translated, it gives CANTDRAEAFF. The full variable domain, completed using reference TRBV2 and TRBJ1-1, is EPEVTQTPSHQVTQMGQEVILRCVPISNHLYFYWYRQILGQKVEFLVSFYNNEISEKSEIFDDQFSVERPDGSNFTLKIRSTKLEDSAMYFCANTDRAEAFFGQGTRLTVV.

A word on this clonotype: A junction end diverges from the germline sequence, so it may reflect a read error. J is TRBJ1-1 and V is TRBV11-2; the D is unclear. CDR3 length: 13 residues. From germline, CDR1 is SGHAT and CDR2 FQNNGV. CDR3 coding DNA: TGTGCCAGCAGCTTAGGGCCGAACACTGAAGCTTCCTTT. Translated: CASSLGPNTEASF. Full variable domain (remainder filled in from reference TRBV11-2 and TRBJ1-1): EAGVAQSPRYKIIEKRQSVAFWCNPISGHATLYWYQQILGQGPKLLIQFQNNGVVDDSQLPKDRFSAERLKGVDSTLKIQPAKLEDSAVYLCASSLGPNTEASFGQGTRLTVV.

Details on this clonotype: The junction departs from the called germline gene at one end, perhaps through a read error. The chain has TRBV11-3 and TRBJ2-1; possible D gene TRBD2, 6 bases. Germline-derived CDR1 and CDR2 are SGHNT and YENEEA. This CDR3 comprises 14 residues. The CDR3 bases are TGTACCAGCAGCTTACTTCCGGACTACAATGAGCAATTCTTC. Translating gives CTSSLLPDYNEQFF.

About this clonotype itself: A much larger clone lies a single base off, so this may be a read error. The rearrangement uses TRBV30 and TRBJ1-1, with D possibly TRBD1 on 5 matching bases. V lost 4 bases and J lost 5, with 14 bases in between. The CDR3 runs to 13 residues. Germline V gene lookup returns CDR1 GTSNPN and CDR2 SVGIG (reference sequence). The CDR3 sequence is CAWTASEGTEAFF. The CDR3 nucleotides read TGTGCCTGGACGGCCTCCGAGGGGACTGAAGCTTTCTTT. Full variable domain (remainder filled in from reference TRBV30 and TRBJ1-1): SQTIHQWPATLVQPVGSPLSLECTVEGTSNPNLYWYRQAAGRGLQLLFYSVGIGQISSEVPQNLSASRPQDRQFILSSKKLLLSDSGFYLCAWTASEGTEAFFGQGTRLTVV.

In this sample, this clonotype turned up once. A junction end diverges from the germline sequence, so it may reflect a read error. J is TRBJ2-3 and V is TRBV6-6; D gene uncertain. The CDR3 runs to 13 residues. Germline CDR1 MNHNY, CDR2 SVGAGI (reference sequence). DNA for the CDR3: TGTGCCACCACTCTCCAGAGCACAGATACGCAATATTTT. Protein sequence: CATTLQSTDTQYF.

About this clonotype itself: The CDR3 carries no conserved terminal phenylalanine or tryptophan, so it likely arises from a read error. The rearrangement joins TRBV6-6 to TRBJ2-1; D perhaps matches TRBD2 (6 bases). Deletions cut 0 bases from V and 4 bases from J, with 16 bases between. Germline CDR1 MNHNY, CDR2 SVGAGI (reference sequence). This CDR3 comprises 17 residues. The CDR3 region is CASSYSAGWVSYNEQFY. For the CDR3, the DNA is TGTGCCAGCAGTTACTCCGCGGGGTGGGTGTCATACAATGAGCAGTTCTAC.

Worth noting for this clonotype: As the CDR3 is not closed by the conserved phenylalanine or tryptophan, this likely results from a read error. The chain links TRBV11-2 to TRBJ2-2; D is unclear. Per the germline V gene, CDR1 is SGHAT and CDR2 is FQNNGV. The CDR3 runs 13 residues. V was shortened by 5 bases and J by 10 bases, with 14 bases between the two germline ends. CDR3 sequence reads: CASSQDVAVELFS. CDR3 nucleotide sequence: TGTGCCAGCAGCCAAGATGTGGCCGTGGAGCTGTTTTCT.

The rearrangement uses TRBV19 and TRBJ2-1; D is ambiguous. V gave up 5 bases and J gave up 8 bases, with 16 bases separating them. This CDR3 has 14 residues. In germline, CDR1 is LNHDA, CDR2 SQIVND (reference sequence). CDR3 loop: CASSSLVTLDEQFF. DNA for the CDR3: TGTGCCAGTAGTTCCCTTGTAACTCTCGATGAGCAGTTCTTC. Supplemented by reference TRBV19 and TRBJ2-1, the full variable domain reads DGGITQSPKYLFRKEGQNVTLSCEQNLNHDAMYWYRQDPGQGLRLIYYSQIVNDFQKGDIAEGYSVSREKKESFPLTVTSAQKNPTAFYLCASSSLVTLDEQFFGPGTRLTVL.

Concerning this clonotype: In this CDR3 the conserved last residue, phenylalanine or tryptophan, is missing, so a read error is likely. It is unclear where the CDR3 begins or ends on the DNA, so no DNA is shown, and the CDR3 is as TCRdb lists it. The chain uses TRBV29-1 and TRBJ1-1. The CDR3 is made up of 14 amino acids, end residues included. Germline V gene sequence: CDR1 SQVTM, CDR2 ANQGSEA. The chain's CDR3 is CSVQSGVMNTEALV.

The gene calls are TRBV29-1 and TRBJ2-5; D is ambiguous. Germline V gene sequence: CDR1 SQVTM, CDR2 ANQGSEA. Trimming removed 5 bases from V and 5 bases from J, with 12 bases in between. This CDR3 is 12 amino acids long. The CDR3 protein is CSVLTYRETQYF. In nucleotides, the CDR3 is TGCAGCGTTTTGACGTATAGGGAGACCCAGTACTTC.

Concerning this clonotype: At one of its ends the junction is not consistent with the germline gene, which may arise from a read error. This chain joins TRBV11-1 and TRBJ2-2, with 7 bases matching TRBD2. From germline, CDR1 is SGHAT and CDR2 FQDESV (reference sequence). The CDR3 sequence is 15 residues long. As DNA, the CDR3 is TGTGCAAGCAGCTTAAGCGGGAATGGAACCTGGGAGCTGTTTTTT. The encoded protein is CASSLSGNGTWELFF.

This clonotype was observed a single time. Given the absence of the conserved phenylalanine or tryptophan at the CDR3 end, a read error is likely. Because the CDR3's place on the DNA is in doubt, the DNA is left out and the CDR3 is given as listed by TCRdb. V is TRBV11-1 and J is TRBJ1-6; TRBD1 is the table's D call, not checked against the DNA. Germline-derived CDR1 and CDR2 are SGHAT and FQDESV (reference sequence). The CDR3 sequence runs 13 residues, both termini included. The CDR3 protein is CASSRTLVSPLHL.

Concerning this clonotype itself: This CDR3 fails to terminate in the conserved phenylalanine or tryptophan, so it likely reflects a read error. This chain joins TRBV11-2 and TRBJ1-2; D unclear. Trimming shortened V by 3 bases and J by 8 bases, and 22 bases separated the two germline ends. Per germline, CDR1 SGHAT and CDR2 FQNNGV. The CDR3 consists of 16 residues. This CDR3 reads CASSFDSVAYSRGYTY. CDR3 in DNA: TGTGCCAGCAGCTTTGATTCGGTAGCCTATTCTCGGGGCTACACCTAC.

Comments on this clonotype: A junction end diverges from the germline sequence, so it may reflect a read error. The V gene is TRBV6-1, the J gene TRBJ2-3; perhaps D is TRBD1 or TRBD2 (5 bases each). This CDR3 has 12 amino acids. Germline assignment: CDR1 MNHNS and CDR2 SASEGT. Written as DNA, the CDR3 is TGTACCAGCAGTCATGGGGGAGCTACGCAGTATTTT. Translating it yields CTSSHGGATQYF.

Worth noting for this clonotype: A much larger clonotype is one base distant, so this may be a read error. Likely a read error: the CDR3 ends without its conserved phenylalanine or tryptophan. J is TRBJ1-1 and V is TRBV5-6; possible D gene TRBD1, 5 bases. Germline V lookup: CDR1 SGHDT, CDR2 YYEEEE. This CDR3 spans 11 amino acids. Here the CDR3 reads CACSLSGTAFL. In DNA form, the CDR3 reads TGTGCCTGCAGCCTCTCAGGGACAGCTTTCCTT.

Details on this clonotype: At one end the junction does not follow the germline gene, possibly because of a read error. This chain links TRBV5-6 with TRBJ2-5; maybe TRBD2 (5 bases). The CDR3 is made up of 14 amino acids. Germline CDR1 SGHDT, CDR2 YYEEEE. The CDR3 region is CAGSLEASQDTQYF. Written as DNA, the CDR3 is TGTGCCGGCAGCCTGGAGGCTAGCCAAGACACCCAGTACTTC.

This clonotype has a handful of counts. A much larger clone sits a single nucleotide away, making a read error possible. The rearrangement joins TRBV10-1 to TRBJ2-7; TRBD1 is a possible D gene (6 bases). Trimming cost V 7 bases and J 6 bases, with 16 bases left between them. Germline V gene data show CDR1 as WNHNN and CDR2 as SYGVQD (reference sequence). CDR3 length equals 13 residues. The CDR3 DNA follows: TGCGCCAGCACCGCAATCATAGGGGGCGAGCAGTACTTC. Translation gives CASTAIIGGEQYF.

About this clonotype itself: One junction end does not reproduce the germline sequence, and a read error may be involved. The chain couples TRBV4-3 to TRBJ2-2; 9 positions agree with TRBD2. The CDR3 spans 16 residues. Germline V gene lookup returns CDR1 LGHNA and CDR2 YSLEER. The chain's CDR3 is CASSQGPAGGTGELFF. CDR3 nucleotides: TGCGCCAGTAGCCAAGGTCCCGCGGGAGGGACCGGGGAGCTGTTTTTT.

This clonotype was found a few times. The CDR3 carries no conserved terminal phenylalanine or tryptophan, so it likely arises from a read error. The chain joins TRBV6-2 or TRBV6-3 to TRBJ2-2, with D perhaps matching TRBD2 (5 bases). This CDR3 spans 14 amino acids. Germline V gives CDR1 MNHEY, CDR2 SVGEGT. In DNA form, the CDR3 reads TGTGCCAGCAGTTACTCTAGCGACACAGGGGAGCTGTTTCTT. Its translation: CASSYSSDTGELFL.

A remark on this clonotype: Germline and junction disagree at one end, which may indicate a read error. The rearrangement uses TRBV29-1 and TRBJ2-7; no firm D call. Germline assignment: CDR1 SQVTM and CDR2 ANQGSEA. The CDR3 contains 12 residues. CDR3 bases: TGCAGCGTTGAGTCCGCAGAATACGAGCACTACTTC. It specifies CSVESAEYEHYF.